The rows below give T cell receptor beta chains drawn from one sample of a study of T cell repertoires in cytomegalovirus infection. TCRdb reprocessed the reads with MiXCR, giving one entry per CDR3 protein. The sample lists some 920,000 distinct CDR3 sequences; around 31% were seen once. Their recognized antigens are unknown. This specimen was cultured CD8+ T cells from PBMCs, taken from culture after CMV antigen stimulation. The source is a human donor in good health (CMV status not recorded). Some clones in this sample may be carry-over from other donors' samples. CDR3s include the opening cysteine and the closing phenylalanine or tryptophan. A D gene is named only where the DNA matches it firmly. Rows give clone size only sometimes, using once, few, many, or a class for an expanded clone.

-,once,TRBV19,TRBJ2-2,TGTGCCAGTAGTATAGATTACTCGGCGGTGAACACCGGGGAGCTGTTTTTT,CASSIDYSAVNTGELFF
-,-,TRBV5-5,TRBJ1-1,TGTGCCAGCAGCCCCTATGCTGGGGGGCCCACTGAAGCTTTCTTT,CASSPYAGGPTEAFF
-,few,TRBV11-2,TRBJ1-1,TGTGCCAGCAGCTTGCTCTTGGCGGCAATAGAGCTGAACACTGAAGCTTTCTTT,CASSLLLAAIELNTEAFF
-,few,TRBV20-1,TRBJ2-5,TGCAGTGCTAGAGCCGGATCACAAGAGACCCAGTACTTC,CSARAGSQETQYF
-,few,TRBV27,TRBJ1-2,TGTGCCAGCAGTTTATTTTTCCAGGGGATCGGCTACACCTTC,CASSLFFQGIGYTF
-,once,TRBV29-1,TRBJ1-1,TGCAGCGTTGACTGGGGCACTGAAGCTTTCTTT,CSVDWGTEAFF
-,-,TRBV27,TRBJ1-1,TGTGCCAGCAGTTTAAGACAGGCGAACACTGAAGCTTTCTTT,CASSLRQANTEAFF
TRBD2,-,TRBV14,TRBJ2-7,TGTGCCAGCAGCCAAGTAACCTGGACTAGCCCACACTACGAGCAGTACTTC,CASSQVTWTSPHYEQYF
TRBD2,-,TRBV4-3,TRBJ2-2,TGCGCCAGCAGCCAAGATGGGGGGGGGAACACCGGGGAGCTGTTTTTT,CASSQDGGGNTGELFF
TRBD1,few,TRBV4-3,TRBJ2-5,TGCGCCAGCAGCCAAGAGAGGGAACAGGGGAACGGAGAGACCCAGTACTTC,CASSQEREQGNGETQYF
TRBD2,few,TRBV5-6,TRBJ2-5,TGTGCCAGCAGCTTGGCCATCGGACTAGCGGGGTACCAAGAGACCCAGTACTTC,CASSLAIGLAGYQETQYF
TRBD1,-,TRBV7-2,TRBJ1-1,TGTGTCAGCAGGGGGGGACTGAACACTGAAGCTTTCTTT,CVSRGGLNTEAFF
-,many,TRBV7-2,TRBJ2-2,TGTGCCACCGGCTTTACCGGGACCCTCACCGGGGAGCTGTTTTTT,CATGFTGTLTGELFF
-,few,TRBV27,TRBJ1-5,TGTGCCAGCAGTTTCGGGGGGGACTTACTTAGCAATCAGCCCCAGCATTTT,CASSFGGDLLSNQPQHF
TRBD2,-,TRBV27,TRBJ2-2,TGTGCCAGCAGTTACGGGGGGGGGGGCAACGGGGAGCTGTTTTTT,CASSYGGGGNGELFF
TRBD1,-,TRBV13,TRBJ1-2,TGTGCCAGCAGCTTAGAAGGAAGGACAGGGGATGGCTACACCTTC,CASSLEGRTGDGYTF
TRBD1,-,TRBV5-1,TRBJ2-2,TGCGCCAGCAGCTTGGAGCAGGGGGCGAACACCGGGGAGCTGTTTTTT,CASSLEQGANTGELFF
-,-,TRBV7-9,TRBJ2-5,TGTGCCAGCAGCTTAGTAGGACAAGGGGGCCAAGAGACCCAGTACTTC,CASSLVGQGGQETQYF
-,few,TRBV6-5,TRBJ1-2,TGTGCCAGCAGCCCCATGGGGGGCTATGGCTACACCTTC,CASSPMGGYGYTF